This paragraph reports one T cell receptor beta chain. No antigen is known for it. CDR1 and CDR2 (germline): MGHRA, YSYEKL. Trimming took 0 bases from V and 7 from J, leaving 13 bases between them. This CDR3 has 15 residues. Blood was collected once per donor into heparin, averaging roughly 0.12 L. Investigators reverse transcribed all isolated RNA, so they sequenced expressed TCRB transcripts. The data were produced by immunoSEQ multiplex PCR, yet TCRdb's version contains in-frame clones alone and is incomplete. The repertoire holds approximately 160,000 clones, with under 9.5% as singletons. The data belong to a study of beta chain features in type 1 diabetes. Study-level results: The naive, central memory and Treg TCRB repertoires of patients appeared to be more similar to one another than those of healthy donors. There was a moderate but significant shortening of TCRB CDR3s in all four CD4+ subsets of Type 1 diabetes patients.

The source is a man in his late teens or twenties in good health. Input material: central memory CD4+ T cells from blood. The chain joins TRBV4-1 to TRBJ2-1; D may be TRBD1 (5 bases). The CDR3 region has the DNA TGCGCCAGCAGCCAAGAGGTTCAGGGCCGGAATGAGCAGTTCTTC. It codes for CASSQEVQGRNEQFF.